What follows describes a single T cell receptor beta chain. Clones were read by immunoSEQ multiplex PCR, and TCRdb kept only the in-frame ones, dropping some. The sample has 10,000 to 15,000 clones, 55% to 85% seen once. CDR1 SGHNT and CDR2 YENEEA come from the germline V gene. CDR3 length: 15 residues. V was cut by 2 bases and J by 6 bases, with 13 bases left in between. This entry comes from a study of blood T cell repertoires in COVID-19. Study background: Samples came from the United States, Italy and Spain, spanning acute and convalescent COVID-19.

Sequenced sample: peripheral blood. The chain has TRBV11-3 and TRBJ2-2; TRBD1 might be the D (6 bases). This clonotype was obtained from a man in his sixties with COVID-19, enrolled during active disease. CDR3 DNA sequence: TGTGCCAGCAGCTTATCCAGGGGAGTACCCGGGGAGCTGTTTTTT. Its translation: CASSLSRGVPGELFF.